The rows below give T cell receptor beta chains drawn from one sample of a study of CD8+CD57+ T cells in acquired aplastic anemia. MiXCR was run by TCRdb on the reads, yielding one entry per CDR3 protein. The sample has about 160,000 distinct CDR3 sequences; about half are singletons. The specimen sequenced was sorted CD4+, CD8+, or CD8+CD57+ T cells (not recorded which) from PBMCs. All receptors come from a human donor with aplastic anemia. The conserved cysteine and the conserved F or W are not part of the CDR3 here. D genes are given only for firm matches. Rows give clone size only sometimes, using once, few, many, or a class for an expanded clone.

abundance: many
j_gene: TRBJ1-1
v_gene: TRBV13
d_gene: NA
CDR3aa: ASSLGGRKYTEAF

abundance: many
j_gene: TRBJ2-7
v_gene: TRBV2
d_gene: NA
CDR3aa: ASTVDEYYEQY

abundance: NA
j_gene: TRBJ1-2
v_gene: TRBV25-1
d_gene: NA
CDR3aa: ASSAPLFGYT

abundance: few
j_gene: TRBJ2-1
v_gene: TRBV20-1
d_gene: TRBD2
CDR3aa: GASEGTSGGAWYNEQF

abundance: few
j_gene: TRBJ1-2
v_gene: TRBV7-9
d_gene: TRBD1
CDR3aa: ASSPRDRSNYGYT

abundance: many
j_gene: TRBJ2-1
v_gene: TRBV7-9
d_gene: TRBD1
CDR3aa: ASSPPGTGGHNEQF

abundance: NA
j_gene: TRBJ2-6
v_gene: TRBV6-2/TRBV6-3
d_gene: NA
CDR3aa: ASSRFPGANVLT

abundance: NA
j_gene: TRBJ2-2
v_gene: TRBV24-1
d_gene: NA
CDR3aa: ATSVAGVTGELF

abundance: NA
j_gene: TRBJ2-7
v_gene: TRBV20-1
d_gene: NA
CDR3aa: SASPMVGSVREQY

abundance: many
j_gene: TRBJ2-5
v_gene: TRBV4-3
d_gene: NA
CDR3aa: ASSQDLRGVQETQY

abundance: few
j_gene: TRBJ1-1
v_gene: TRBV2
d_gene: NA
CDR3aa: ASSELNWGTEAF

abundance: few
j_gene: TRBJ1-2
v_gene: TRBV9
d_gene: NA
CDR3aa: ASSPGLGSAY

abundance: NA
j_gene: TRBJ1-5
v_gene: TRBV19
d_gene: NA
CDR3aa: ASSTGPGNNQPQH

abundance: once
j_gene: TRBJ2-7
v_gene: TRBV24-1
d_gene: NA
CDR3aa: ATSDLGSYEQY

abundance: many
j_gene: TRBJ1-2
v_gene: TRBV5-8
d_gene: TRBD1
CDR3aa: ASTATGTGGYGYT

abundance: many
j_gene: TRBJ1-1
v_gene: TRBV19
d_gene: NA
CDR3aa: ASSIISLGSTEAF

abundance: NA
j_gene: TRBJ1-2
v_gene: TRBV29-1
d_gene: NA
CDR3aa: SVEDERRNYGYT

abundance: many
j_gene: TRBJ1-6
v_gene: TRBV19
d_gene: NA
CDR3aa: ASSPGPQPNSPLH

abundance: few
j_gene: TRBJ2-1
v_gene: TRBV29-1
d_gene: TRBD2
CDR3aa: SVHGTSGKNNEQF

abundance: NA
j_gene: TRBJ2-3
v_gene: TRBV12-5
d_gene: NA
CDR3aa: ASGLFQGMLTDTQC

abundance: NA
j_gene: TRBJ1-2
v_gene: TRBV29-1
d_gene: NA
CDR3aa: SVEMDRAGYGYT

abundance: NA
j_gene: TRBJ1-5
v_gene: TRBV19
d_gene: NA
CDR3aa: ASWEIGQPQH

abundance: NA
j_gene: TRBJ2-3
v_gene: TRBV7-8
d_gene: NA
CDR3aa: ASSPAWRGVPDTQY

abundance: many
j_gene: TRBJ1-2
v_gene: TRBV7-2
d_gene: NA
CDR3aa: ASSSLGKAHYGYT

abundance: many
j_gene: TRBJ1-1
v_gene: TRBV19
d_gene: NA
CDR3aa: ASSIDPHGNTEAF

abundance: NA
j_gene: TRBJ2-1
v_gene: TRBV15
d_gene: TRBD2
CDR3aa: ATSRLAGEEQF

abundance: many
j_gene: TRBJ2-2
v_gene: TRBV2
d_gene: NA
CDR3aa: ASNPRVNTGELF

abundance: NA
j_gene: TRBJ2-3
v_gene: TRBV10-1
d_gene: NA
CDR3aa: ASSKDGRTDTQY

abundance: NA
j_gene: TRBJ2-3
v_gene: TRBV2
d_gene: TRBD2
CDR3aa: ASRELAESTDTQY

abundance: few
j_gene: TRBJ1-5
v_gene: TRBV10-2
d_gene: NA
CDR3aa: ASSEGRVGNQPQH

abundance: many
j_gene: TRBJ2-7
v_gene: TRBV5-1
d_gene: NA
CDR3aa: ASSWDSQVEQY

abundance: NA
j_gene: TRBJ2-7
v_gene: TRBV2
d_gene: TRBD1
CDR3aa: ASSFDRVHEQY

abundance: NA
j_gene: TRBJ1-1
v_gene: TRBV7-2
d_gene: TRBD1
CDR3aa: ASSPSGQMNTEAF

abundance: NA
j_gene: TRBJ2-3
v_gene: TRBV6-2/TRBV6-3
d_gene: TRBD2
CDR3aa: ASSYLGGFSTDTQY

abundance: NA
j_gene: TRBJ2-7
v_gene: TRBV2
d_gene: NA
CDR3aa: ASGANLYEQY

abundance: few
j_gene: TRBJ1-6
v_gene: TRBV6-5
d_gene: NA
CDR3aa: ASSYARERNNSPLH

abundance: NA
j_gene: TRBJ2-7
v_gene: TRBV12-3/TRBV12-4
d_gene: TRBD2
CDR3aa: ASSPGRGVHEQY

abundance: NA
j_gene: TRBJ2-5
v_gene: TRBV24-1
d_gene: NA
CDR3aa: ATSARTVQETQY

abundance: few
j_gene: TRBJ2-7
v_gene: TRBV12-3/TRBV12-4
d_gene: TRBD1
CDR3aa: ASSPETGGRPEQY

abundance: NA
j_gene: TRBJ1-1
v_gene: TRBV11-1
d_gene: NA
CDR3aa: ASSLAAGDNTEAF